The 9 T cell receptor beta chains reported below all come from one sample, sequenced in a study of CD8 T cells in Susac syndrome (dated by TCRdb to between 2018 and 2020). The method was the immunoSEQ multiplex PCR assay. RNA was extracted using the RNeasy kit, and roughly 0.5 to 1 microgram was reverse transcribed with random hexamers. Through fastp at Q25 and MiXCR, TCRdb rebuilt clones from the public reads, retaining in-frame beta chains. Each record represents a unique CDR3 protein, reported with the most common genes and DNA among its rows. This sample is represented by more than 150,000 distinct CDR3 sequences; about 91% of them were singletons. Around 0.087% of the sample belongs to the ten largest clones. The sample taken for sequencing was CD4+ T cells from PBMCs. The receptors originated from a human donor in good health.

V and J are TRBV30 and TRBJ1-1, with TRBD1 as a possible D gene (5 bases). Germline assignment: CDR1 GTSNPN and CDR2 SVGIG (reference sequence). There are 14 residues in the CDR3. Trimming cost V 2 bases and J 5 bases, with 15 bases left between them. The CDR3 sequence is CAWSWRGRGTEAFF. The DNA of the CDR3 is TGTGCCTGGAGTTGGAGAGGGAGGGGTACTGAAGCTTTCTTT.

This chain connects TRBV19 to TRBJ1-2; 7 bases map to TRBD1. Per germline, CDR1 LNHDA and CDR2 SQIVND (reference sequence). J lost 4 bases, V lost 4 bases, and 6 bases had no gene match. The CDR3 is 14 amino acids. CDR3 in DNA: TGTGCCAGTAGTAGACCGGACAGGAGCTATGGCTACACCTTC. This translates into CASSRPDRSYGYTF.

Only one count was recorded for this clonotype. The chain combines TRBV7-2 with TRBJ1-2; no reliable D call. With 6 bases removed from V and 2 bases from J, the gap between germline ends came to 19 bases. Germline CDR1 and CDR2: SGHTA and FQGNSA. The CDR3 is made up of 16 amino acids. The CDR3, as DNA: TGTGCCAGCAGGGGCCTTGCGACAATTAAAAACTATGGCTACACCTTC. The encoded protein is CASRGLATIKNYGYTF. The entire variable domain, with the rest obtained from reference TRBV7-2 and TRBJ1-2, is as follows: GAGVSQSPSNKVTEKGKDVELRCDPISGHTALYWYRQSLGQGLEFLIYFQGNSAPDKSGLPSDRFSAERTGGSVSTLTIQRTQQEDSAVYLCASRGLATIKNYGYTFGSGTRLTVV.

This clonotype was recorded only once. The CDR3 coding sequence is TGCGCCACCAGGGGAGACGGAGATACGCAGTATTTT. Protein sequence: CATRGDGDTQYF. This sequence joins TRBV5-1 and TRBJ2-3; D perhaps matches TRBD1 (6 bases). The CDR3 has 12 residues. V shed 9 bases and J shed 5 bases, with 13 bases lying between them. Looked up from germline, CDR1 is SGHRS and CDR2 is YFSETQ. Based on the CDR3 plus reference TRBV5-1 and TRBJ2-3, the full variable domain is KAGVTQTPRYLIKTRGQQVTLSCSPISGHRSVSWYQQTPGQGLQFLFEYFSETQRNKGNFPGRFSGRQFSNSRSEMNVSTLELGDSALYLCATRGDGDTQYFGPGTRLTVL.

This clonotype was seen just once. This chain uses TRBV2 with TRBJ2-7, with D unresolved. Trimming removed 2 bases from V and 7 bases from J, with 12 bases in between. Germline V lookup: CDR1 SNHLY, CDR2 FYNNEI. This CDR3 region has 13 residues. CDR3 region: CASSESFTEEQYF. DNA for the CDR3: TGTGCCAGCAGTGAATCCTTTACGGAAGAGCAGTACTTC.

The CDR3 protein is CASSLLNWDTQPRDTQYF. The CDR3 DNA reads as TGTGCCAGCAGTTTACTTAACTGGGACACTCAACCTAGAGATACGCAGTATTTT. This chain uses TRBV12-3 or TRBV12-4 with TRBJ2-3; D perhaps matches TRBD1 (6 bases). This CDR3 region has 18 residues. V lost 2 bases, J lost 5 bases, and 23 bases lay in between.

The V call is TRBV20-1, the J call TRBJ2-6; TRBD1 agrees at 11 bases. Germline assignment: CDR1 DFQATT and CDR2 SNEGSKA (reference sequence). The CDR3 length is 17 residues. V lost 3 bases to trimming and J lost 0 bases; unmatched junction nucleotides: 4. The CDR3 nucleotides are TGCAGTGCTAGGGGACAGGGGGAAACCTCTGGGGCCAACGTCCTGACTTTC. It codes for CSARGQGETSGANVLTF.

This sequence joins TRBV4-1 and TRBJ2-4; no reliable D call. The CDR3 is made up of 16 amino acids. V was pared by 0 bases and J by 0 bases, with 9 bases between. Germline V CDR1 and CDR2: MGHRA, YSYEKL. CDR3 amino acids: CASSQDFPGAKNIQYF. For the CDR3, the DNA is TGCGCCAGCAGCCAAGACTTTCCCGGAGCCAAAAACATTCAGTACTTC.

The rearrangement joins TRBV19 to TRBJ2-3; D is perhaps TRBD1 (6 bases). The V end was cut by 6 bases, the J end by 0 bases, with 13 bases between. The length of the CDR3 is 15 residues. Per the germline V gene, CDR1 is LNHDA and CDR2 is SQIVND (reference sequence). The CDR3 coding sequence is TGTGCCAGTAGACCCCCAGGGGCCAGCACAGATACGCAGTATTTT. This sequence encodes CASRPPGASTDTQYF.